Listed below are T cell receptor beta chains from one sample, sequenced in a study of blood T cells in healthy people across ages. TCRdb re-analysed the 5' RACE reads in MiXCR, keeping a single row per CDR3 protein. The sample has about 1.6 million distinct CDR3 sequences, 30% to 40% seen once. The sample taken for sequencing was blood. These receptors came from a woman in her thirties in good health. Each CDR3 is given with its conserved first and last residue. D genes are given only for firm matches. Expanded clones are given a class, and other clones once, few, many or no size at all.

>TRBJ2-3|TRBV18|many|-
CASSPPTAASTDTQYF
TGTGCCAGCTCACCACCGACAGCCGCTAGCACAGATACGCAGTATTTT
>TRBJ2-3|TRBV13|-|-
CASSLGLLDTDTQYF
TGTGCCAGCAGCTTAGGACTGCTGGATACAGATACGCAGTATTTT
>TRBJ2-1|TRBV20-1|-|TRBD2
CSATPGTSEYNEQFF
TGCAGTGCAACCCCCGGGACTAGCGAGTACAATGAGCAGTTCTTC
>TRBJ1-1|TRBV28|-|-
CASSFGTAFF
TGTGCCAGCAGTTTCGGGACGGCTTTCTTT
>TRBJ2-7|TRBV11-2|few|-
CASSLVLSHEQYF
TGTGCCAGCAGCTTAGTTCTATCCCACGAGCAGTACTTC
>TRBJ2-7|TRBV13|few|TRBD2
CASSPSAPGGGGEQYF
TGTGCCAGCAGCCCTTCGGCCCCCGGGGGGGGCGGGGAGCAGTACTTC
>TRBJ2-1|TRBV7-9|few|-
CASSHREDFYNEQFF
TGTGCCAGCAGCCACCGAGAGGATTTTTACAATGAGCAGTTCTTC
>TRBJ1-2|TRBV10-3|-|-
CAINDEGLDYGYTF
TGTGCCATCAACGATGAGGGGCTCGACTATGGCTACACCTTC
>TRBJ2-1|TRBV28|once|TRBD2
CASNRKSGTSGSGVQFF
TGTGCCAGCAACCGAAAATCCGGGACTAGCGGGAGCGGGGTGCAGTTCTTC
>TRBJ2-7|TRBV20-1|-|-
CSASPGEEYEQYF
TGCAGTGCCTCCCCAGGGGAGGAATACGAGCAGTACTTC
>TRBJ2-3|TRBV29-1|many|-
CSVSIRTYPADTQYF
TGCAGCGTCTCTATTCGGACCTACCCTGCAGATACGCAGTATTTT
>TRBJ1-6|TRBV10-3|-|-
CAISPSGWSPLHF
TGTGCCATCAGCCCCTCCGGGTGGTCACCCCTCCACTTT
>TRBJ2-2|TRBV10-2|-|-
CASSEDRPTRELFF
TGCGCCAGCAGTGAGGACCGCCCAACCAGGGAGCTGTTTTTT
>TRBJ2-3|TRBV7-3|many|TRBD2
CASSPSGSGTDTQYF
TGTGCCAGCAGTCCTAGCGGGAGCGGCACAGATACGCAGTATTTT
>TRBJ2-3|TRBV4-2|-|TRBD2
CASSVHKRESDTQYF
TGTGCCAGCAGCGTGCATAAGCGGGAGTCAGATACGCAGTATTTT
>TRBJ2-1|TRBV2|few|TRBD1
CASGRDREPYNEQFF
TGTGCCAGCGGCCGGGACAGGGAACCGTACAATGAGCAGTTCTTC
>TRBJ2-1|TRBV10-2|-|TRBD2
CASSEGLAGKGEQFF
TGCGCCAGCAGTGAGGGACTAGCGGGGAAAGGTGAGCAGTTCTTC
>TRBJ1-1|TRBV13|few|-
CASSFEGSGKLNTEAFF
TGTGCCAGCAGCTTTGAGGGCTCGGGAAAGTTGAACACTGAAGCTTTCTTT
>TRBJ1-4|TRBV20-1|-|-
CSAPWREGNEKLFF
TGCAGTGCGCCATGGAGGGAGGGTAATGAAAAACTGTTTTTT
>TRBJ2-1|TRBV27|-|TRBD2
CASSSLAGDEAGYEQFF
TGTGCCAGCAGTTCGCTAGCGGGAGATGAGGCGGGGTATGAGCAGTTCTTC
>TRBJ2-3|TRBV29-1|many|TRBD2
CSVEAGTRTSGATTDTQYF
TGCAGCGTTGAAGCAGGGACGAGGACTAGCGGGGCCACCACAGATACGCAGTATTTT
>TRBJ2-1|TRBV29-1|few|-
CSVGFPSNNEQFF
TGCAGCGTTGGTTTCCCTTCTAACAATGAGCAGTTCTTC
>TRBJ2-7|TRBV7-9|-|TRBD2
CASSLGLAGSNEQYF
TGTGCCAGCAGCTTAGGACTAGCGGGTTCCAACGAGCAGTACTTC
>TRBJ2-5|TRBV7-2|few|TRBD2
CASSRALAGGQETQYF
TGTGCCAGCAGCCGTGCACTAGCGGGGGGACAAGAGACCCAGTACTTC
>TRBJ1-5|TRBV20-1|few|-
CSARRRVGSNQPQHF
TGCAGTGCTCGTCGCAGGGTTGGTAGCAATCAGCCCCAGCATTTT
>TRBJ2-7|TRBV29-1|few|TRBD1
CSVRFSRGQGVSEQYF
TGCAGCGTTCGGTTCTCCAGGGGACAGGGGGTATCCGAGCAGTACTTC
>TRBJ2-7|TRBV27|few|TRBD2
CASSLSLGGLAVVEQYF
TGTGCCAGCAGTTTATCGCTAGGGGGACTAGCGGTCGTCGAGCAGTACTTC
>TRBJ2-2|TRBV7-6|-|-
CASSPSVTRTGELFF
TGTGCCAGCAGCCCCAGTGTAACTAGGACCGGGGAGCTGTTTTTT
>TRBJ1-2|TRBV10-3|-|-
CAISDARGPNYGYTF
TGTGCCATCAGTGACGCCAGGGGCCCTAACTATGGCTACACCTTC
>TRBJ1-5|TRBV12-3/TRBV12-4|-|-
CASSLAIGRDGNQPQHF
TGTGCCAGCAGTTTAGCTATAGGTCGGGATGGGAATCAGCCCCAGCATTTT
>TRBJ2-3|TRBV6-1|few|-
CASLLYTQYF
TGTGCCAGCCTGTTATATACGCAGTATTTT
>TRBJ1-1|TRBV3-1|few|TRBD1
CASSSRTGGLTEAFF
TGTGCCAGCAGCTCGCGGACAGGGGGCCTCACTGAAGCTTTCTTT
>TRBJ2-3|TRBV4-1|-|-
CASSHPARRRTDTQYF
TGCGCCAGCAGCCACCCAGCCAGGCGGCGCACAGATACGCAGTATTTT
>TRBJ2-1|TRBV3-1|-|-
CASSQAFSNEQFF
TGTGCCAGCAGCCAAGCTTTTAGCAATGAGCAGTTCTTC
>TRBJ2-5|TRBV3-1|-|TRBD2
CASSQVGLAGSKETQYF
TGTGCCAGCAGCCAAGTTGGTCTAGCGGGGAGTAAAGAGACCCAGTACTTC
>TRBJ1-5|TRBV7-2|-|-
CASSFTGPRSNQPQHF
TGTGCCAGCAGCTTTACGGGACCTAGAAGCAATCAGCCCCAGCATTTT
>TRBJ2-7|TRBV20-1|-|-
CSAREGFSEQYF
TGCAGTGCCCGGGAAGGGTTTTCCGAGCAGTACTTC
>TRBJ2-1|TRBV5-1|-|-
CASSLVPGKPYNEQFF
TGCGCCAGCAGCTTGGTTCCCGGGAAGCCCTACAATGAGCAGTTCTTC
>TRBJ2-7|TRBV7-9|-|-
CASSCGGSSYEQYF
TGTGCCAGCAGCTGCGGAGGGAGCTCCTACGAGCAGTACTTC
>TRBJ2-7|TRBV5-1|few|TRBD1
CASRPYPGQGTLYEQYF
TGCGCCAGCCGACCTTATCCGGGACAGGGGACTCTCTACGAGCAGTACTTC
>TRBJ2-7|TRBV20-1|-|-
CSARRSPGSYEQYF
TGCAGTGCTCGGCGATCGCCGGGCTCCTACGAGCAGTACTTC
>TRBJ2-3|TRBV2|-|-
CAGSGGLGGLTDTQYF
TGTGCCGGCAGTGGCGGTTTGGGGGGACTCACAGATACGCAGTATTTT
>TRBJ2-7|TRBV20-1|-|-
CSAKVPGEQYF
TGCAGTGCAAAAGTCCCGGGCGAGCAGTACTTC
>TRBJ2-5|TRBV20-1|many|-
CSAREGGGWRETQYF
TGCAGTGCTAGAGAGGGAGGGGGGTGGAGAGAGACCCAGTACTTC
>TRBJ2-1|TRBV20-1|-|-
CSARDFHSYNEQFF
TGCAGTGCGCGGGACTTCCACTCCTACAATGAGCAGTTCTTC
>TRBJ1-5|TRBV7-2|many|-
CASSLGAAQPQHF
TGTGCCAGCAGCTTAGGTGCAGCTCAGCCCCAGCATTTT
>TRBJ2-5|TRBV11-2|-|-
CASSQDSTYF
TGCGCCAGCAGCCAAGATTCTACGTACTTC
>TRBJ2-7|TRBV4-2|many|TRBD1
CASSQRQGDEQYF
TGTGCCAGCAGCCAACGGCAGGGGGACGAGCAGTACTTC
>TRBJ2-3|TRBV11-2|many|-
CASTLSTDTQYF
TGTGCCAGCACCCTATCGACAGATACGCAGTATTTT
>TRBJ2-5|TRBV28|-|-
CASSSPEGARETQYF
TGTGCCAGCAGTTCCCCCGAAGGGGCCAGGGAGACCCAGTACTTC
>TRBJ2-7|TRBV6-2/TRBV6-3|-|-
CASSYSTTGGFYEQYF
TGTGCCAGCAGTTACTCGACCACTGGGGGGTTCTACGAGCAGTACTTC
>TRBJ2-1|TRBV20-1|-|-
CSARYTSPDEQFF
TGCAGTGCTCGTTACACTAGTCCTGATGAGCAGTTCTTC
>TRBJ2-7|TRBV4-1|-|-
CASSQVPGLGVEQYF
TGCGCCAGCAGCCAAGTACCAGGGCTGGGGGTCGAGCAGTACTTC
>TRBJ2-7|TRBV29-1|few|TRBD2
CSVVIAGGPQYF
TGCAGCGTCGTGATAGCGGGAGGGCCCCAGTACTTC
>TRBJ2-5|TRBV18|-|TRBD2
CASSPPDRLAGVRETQYF
TGTGCCAGCTCACCACCCGACCGGCTAGCGGGAGTAAGAGAGACCCAGTACTTC
>TRBJ2-1|TRBV4-1|few|TRBD2
CASSHQSGSSGGGEQFF
TGCGCCAGCAGCCACCAATCGGGGTCTAGCGGGGGGGGTGAGCAGTTCTTC
>TRBJ1-1|TRBV2|-|-
CASIRANTEAFF
TGTGCCAGCATCCGGGCGAACACTGAAGCTTTCTTT
>TRBJ2-1|TRBV9|-|TRBD2
CASSVEFPTSGTGKIEQFF
TGTGCCAGCAGCGTAGAATTTCCGACTAGCGGGACGGGGAAAATTGAGCAGTTCTTC
>TRBJ2-1|TRBV29-1|once|TRBD2
CSVKGLAGYNEQFF
TGCAGCGTCAAAGGGCTAGCGGGCTACAATGAGCAGTTCTTC